One and the same sample provided the 18 T cell receptor beta chains below, sequenced in a study of blood T cells in healthy people across ages. Sample-barcoded 5' priming and a J-beta primer mix drove a second PCR of roughly 7 to 11 cycles. TCRdb used MiXCR to reprocess the 5' RACE reads, holding one entry per CDR3 protein. The table includes fewer than 650,000 distinct CDR3 sequences, roughly a quarter detected once. A further study also used this sample, focusing on T cells of mothers and their children.

Sequenced: blood. These TCRs come from a boy between 2 and 10 years old in good health.

The chain combines TRBV11-2 with TRBJ1-4; 7 bases match TRBD1. CDR1 and CDR2 from the germline V gene are SGHAT and FQNNGV. V lost 5 bases to trimming and J lost 4 bases; unmatched junction nucleotides: 7. The CDR3 runs to 15 residues. CDR3 in amino acids: CASSPMTGRNEKLFF. The CDR3 region has the DNA TGTGCCAGCAGCCCGATGACAGGGCGTAATGAAAAACTGTTTTTT.

The V call is TRBV29-1, the J call TRBJ1-4; 8 nucleotides match TRBD1. V gave up 4 bases and J gave up 2 bases; unmatched junction bases: 3. Looked up from germline, CDR1 is SQVTM and CDR2 is ANQGSEA. The CDR3 extends over 14 amino acids. As DNA, the CDR3 is TGCAGCGTTGGGACAGGGACCACTAATGAAAAACTGTTTTTT. Translated, it gives CSVGTGTTNEKLFF. Combining the CDR3 with reference TRBV29-1 and TRBJ1-4 gives the whole variable domain SAVISQKPSRDICQRGTSLTIQCQVDSQVTMMFWYRQQPGQSLTLIATANQGSEATYESGFVIDKFPISRPNLTFSTLTVSNMSPEDSSIYLCSVGTGTTNEKLFFGSGTQLSVL.

Of note for this clonotype: A single base separates this from a much larger clone, so it may be a read error. The chain links TRBV7-9 to TRBJ2-7, with 10 bases fitting TRBD1. The germline CDR1 and CDR2 sequences are SEHNR and FQNEAQ (reference sequence). The junction had 1 base not matched to a gene; V was cut back by 8 bases and J by 3 bases. The CDR3 runs 12 residues. The CDR3 is CASGTGVYEQYF. The CDR3 DNA sequence: TGTGCCAGCGGGACAGGGGTCTACGAGCAGTACTTC. The full variable domain, in which reference TRBV7-9 and TRBJ2-7 provide the parts outside the CDR3, is DTGVSQNPRHKITKRGQNVTFRCDPISEHNRLYWYRQTLGQGPEFLTYFQNEAQLEKSRLLSDRFSAERPKGSFSTLEIQRTEQGDSAMYLCASGTGVYEQYFGPGTRLTVT.

With regard to this clonotype: The conserved phenylalanine or tryptophan is not found at the CDR3 terminus, so this likely reflects a read error. V is TRBV18 and J is TRBJ1-1; D is unclear. Germline V gives CDR1 KGHSH, CDR2 LQKENI. The CDR3 totals 15 residues. V lost 2 bases, J lost 2 bases, and 12 bases lay in between. The CDR3 protein is CASSPGRGPNTEAFS. CDR3 nucleotides: TGTGCCAGCTCACCAGGCAGAGGACCTAACACTGAAGCTTTCTCT.

The rearrangement links TRBV25-1 to TRBJ2-3; D gene ambiguous. The V and J ends lost 4 bases and 5 bases respectively, with 10 bases between them. Per the germline V gene, CDR1 is MGHDK and CDR2 is SYGVNS. The CDR3 is 13 amino acids. The CDR3 loop is CASSVGLGDTQYF. CDR3 coding DNA: TGTGCCAGCAGTGTTGGATTAGGAGATACGCAGTATTTT. Filled out from reference TRBV25-1 and TRBJ2-3, the complete variable domain reads EADIYQTPRYLVIGTGKKITLECSQTMGHDKMYWYQQDPGMELHLIHYSYGVNSTEKGDLSSESTVSRIRTEHFPLTLESARPSHTSQYLCASSVGLGDTQYFGPGTRLTVL.

V and J are TRBV5-1 and TRBJ2-3; 7 nucleotides agree with TRBD1. Looked up from germline, CDR1 is SGHRS and CDR2 is YFSETQ. J lost 3 bases, V lost 0 bases, and 4 bases had no gene match. The CDR3 extends over 15 amino acids. The CDR3, as DNA: TGCGCCAGCAGCTTGGTAGGGACAGAGACAGATACGCAGTATTTT. Translating it yields CASSLVGTETDTQYF.

The genes are TRBV7-8 and TRBJ2-4; D is unresolved. Looked up from germline, CDR1 is SGHVS and CDR2 is FQNEAQ. Between the trimmed V and J ends, which lost 1 base and 2 bases, there was a span of 6 bases. The CDR3 extends over 14 amino acids. The CDR3 here is CASSLGRTKNIQYF. The CDR3 DNA is TGTGCCAGCAGCTTAGGACGGACCAAAAACATTCAGTACTTC.

In its sample, this clonotype was seen a few times. The chain combines TRBV6-5 with TRBJ2-7; no clear D. Between the trimmed V and J ends, which lost 7 bases and 3 bases, there was a span of 13 bases. The germline CDR1 and CDR2 sequences are MNHEY and SVGAGI. The CDR3 has 13 amino acids. CDR3 loop: CASIQRAVYEQYF. CDR3 bases: TGTGCCAGCATACAAAGGGCAGTCTACGAGCAGTACTTC.

CDR3 bases: TGCAGTGCTAGTCGGGGCAGGAGCTCCTATAATTCACCCCTCCACTTT. Translation: CSASRGRSSYNSPLHF. This sequence joins TRBV20-1 and TRBJ1-6; tentatively, D is TRBD1 (5 bases). V was clipped by 3 bases and J by 0 bases, with 12 bases between them. The CDR3 covers 16 residues. Germline V CDR1 and CDR2: DFQATT, SNEGSKA (reference sequence).

The chain is built from TRBV5-4 and TRBJ1-2, with 7 positions matching TRBD1. Germline values: CDR1 SGHNT, CDR2 YYREEE (reference sequence). Trimming removed 4 bases from V and 1 base from J; junction bases left unmatched: 7. There are 15 residues in the CDR3. In DNA form, the CDR3 reads TGTGCCAGCAGCAATGGAGGGACAGATAACTATGGCTACACCTTC. Translated, it gives CASSNGGTDNYGYTF.

This clonotype was counted between two and nine times. The chain combines TRBV6-1 with TRBJ2-2; D unresolved. V was pared by 4 bases and J by 6 bases, with 12 bases between. The CDR3 extends over 14 amino acids. Germline CDR1 and CDR2: MNHNS and SASEGT. The CDR3 DNA reads TGTGCCAGCAGTGCCATTACGTTGCCCGGGGAGCTGTTTTTT. Protein sequence: CASSAITLPGELFF.

In the case of this clonotype: Sequence at one end of the junction differs from germline and may be a read error. The chain uses TRBV6-1 and TRBJ1-5; 9 nucleotides match TRBD1. The CDR3 has 15 amino acids. Germline CDR1 reads MNHNS; CDR2 reads SASEGT. For the CDR3, the DNA is TGCGCCAGCAGTGAACAGGGGGCTCATGGGCAGCCCCAGCATTTT. Its protein is CASSEQGAHGQPQHF.

This clonotype was seen a handful of times. The V gene is TRBV6-5, the J gene TRBJ2-1; no clear D. With 0 bases removed from V and 0 bases from J, the gap between germline ends came to 15 bases. The germline V gene has CDR1 MNHEY and CDR2 SVGAGI. CDR3 length: 18 amino acids. The CDR3 DNA sequence: TGTGCCAGCAGTTACTCCCCCACATACGAGAGCTCCTACAATGAGCAGTTCTTC. Translating it yields CASSYSPTYESSYNEQFF.

The rearrangement uses TRBV6-4 and TRBJ2-5; 7 bases align to TRBD2. This CDR3 comprises 13 residues. J was trimmed by 3 bases and V by 11 bases; bases with no gene match: 9. Germline lookup yields CDR1 MRHNA and CDR2 SNTAGT. CDR3 in DNA: TGTGCCGTCCCCCGGGACTATGAAGAGACCCAGTACTTC. Residues: CAVPRDYEETQYF.

This clonotype was counted between two and nine times. This chain links TRBV9 with TRBJ1-2; possibly TRBD1 for D (5 bases). Trimming took off 6 bases at V and 7 bases at J, with 10 bases between the two ends. CDR3 length equals 11 residues. Germline lookup yields CDR1 SGDLS and CDR2 YYNGEE. The CDR3 is CASTGTRGYTF. Here the CDR3 DNA reads TGTGCCAGCACCGGGACGCGTGGCTACACCTTC.

V and J are TRBV30 and TRBJ1-3, with D unclear. V was shortened by 2 bases and J by 2 bases, with 13 bases between the two germline ends. The CDR3 consists of 15 residues. Germline V CDR1 and CDR2: GTSNPN, SVGIG (reference sequence). The CDR3 sequence: CAWSTAYGAGNTIYF. CDR3 coding DNA: TGTGCCTGGAGTACCGCCTACGGGGCTGGAAACACCATATATTTT. Variable domain in full (rest from reference TRBV30 and TRBJ1-3): SQTIHQWPATLVQPVGSPLSLECTVEGTSNPNLYWYRQAAGRGLQLLFYSVGIGQISSEVPQNLSASRPQDRQFILSSKKLLLSDSGFYLCAWSTAYGAGNTIYFGEGSWLTVV.

This chain links TRBV18 with TRBJ2-7; D not resolved. Germline V lookup: CDR1 KGHSH, CDR2 LQKENI. V dropped 3 bases and J dropped 2 bases, with 8 bases sitting between them. The CDR3 spans 13 residues. The CDR3 DNA is TGTGCCAGCTCACCCGACACTACCTACGAGCAGTACTTC. Translation gives CASSPDTTYEQYF.

The V gene is TRBV10-3, the J gene TRBJ1-1, with no clear D. V was trimmed by 8 bases and J by 1 base, leaving 11 bases between them. CDR1 and CDR2 (germline): ENHRY, SYGVKD. The CDR3 length is 13 residues. The CDR3 spells CAILVAPNTEAFF. The CDR3 region has the DNA TGTGCCATCTTGGTCGCCCCGAACACTGAAGCTTTCTTT.